Here is one T cell receptor beta chain with its context. This specimen comes from a study of blood T cell repertoires in COVID-19. Across the whole study: The United States, Italy and Spain supplied acute and convalescent COVID-19 samples.

Trimming left V 0 bases short and J 6 bases short, with 5 bases between. Germline values: CDR1 KGHDR, CDR2 SFDVKD. This CDR3 comprises 13 residues. Original processing notes: From reference gene primer amplification, estimates of nucleated cell counts were derived. The protocol was immunoSEQ multiplex PCR, while the TCRdb copy is restricted to in-frame clones and leaves out a portion. V, J and clone size derive from that table, while D and trimming were established from the DNA sequence. The sample has roughly 230,000 clones, 65% to 90% seen once. V usage is TRBV24-1 and J usage is TRBJ2-1; D gene uncertain. The TCR originated in a man aged 50 or older with COVID-19, enrolled during active disease. The sample comprised peripheral blood. The chain's CDR3 is CATSDLVSNEQFF. For the CDR3, the DNA is TGTGCCACCAGTGATTTGGTCAGCAATGAGCAGTTCTTC.